This is a list of T cell receptor beta chains from one sample in a study of cytotoxic CD8 clonotypes in ibrutinib-treated CLL. The table came from immunoSEQ multiplex PCR; TCRdb's copy has only in-frame clones and leaves some out. In the table there are just over 200,000 clones, about four fifths of which are singletons. Here the sequenced sample was PBMCs, taken after 12 months of ibrutinib treatment. The receptors stem from a human donor with chronic lymphocytic leukemia. The CDR3 runs from the conserved cysteine through the conserved F or W. The D gene is left open where the match is weak. Clone size is shown for a subset of rows, as once, few, many or a class of expanded clone.

J: TRBJ2-2
V: TRBV7-3
D: NA
size: NA
DNA: TGTGCCAGCAGCTTAATGGGCAGTAACACCGGGGAGCTGTTTTTT
CDR3: CASSLMGSNTGELFF

J: TRBJ2-2
V: TRBV18
D: NA
size: NA
DNA: TGTGCCAGCTCACGGCGCGCTAGCCCAGCGGACGAGCACACCGGGGAGCTGTTTTTT
CDR3: CASSRRASPADEHTGELFF

J: TRBJ2-4
V: TRBV23-1
D: NA
size: NA
DNA: TGCGCCAGCGGTCGGATTCTAGCCAAAAACATTCAGTACTTC
CDR3: CASGRILAKNIQYF

J: TRBJ2-1
V: TRBV5-1
D: TRBD2
size: NA
DNA: TGCGCCAGCAGCAACCCGGGACTAGCGGGAGTATATGAGCAGTTCTTC
CDR3: CASSNPGLAGVYEQFF

J: TRBJ1-5
V: TRBV7-9
D: TRBD1
size: NA
DNA: TGTGCCACAGGGGGCATAAATCAGCCCCAGCATTTT
CDR3: CATGGINQPQHF

J: TRBJ2-1
V: TRBV11-2
D: NA
size: NA
DNA: TGTGCCAGCAGCCTGTCGACAGGCAATGAGCAGTTCTTC
CDR3: CASSLSTGNEQFF

J: TRBJ2-1
V: TRBV2
D: TRBD2
size: NA
DNA: TGTGCCAACAGAGCGGGAGGGCTGGGTGATGAGCAGTTCTTC
CDR3: CANRAGGLGDEQFF

J: TRBJ2-7
V: TRBV6-5
D: NA
size: NA
DNA: TGTGCCAGCAGAGACCTATACGAGCAGTACTTC
CDR3: CASRDLYEQYF

J: TRBJ1-1
V: TRBV11-2
D: NA
size: NA
DNA: TGTGCCAGCAGCTTAGTTTCGGCCGTAGGTGAAGCTTTCTTT
CDR3: CASSLVSAVGEAFF

J: TRBJ1-3
V: TRBV10-3
D: NA
size: few
DNA: TGTGCCATCAGTCCAGGGATCTCTGGAAACACCATATATTTT
CDR3: CAISPGISGNTIYF

J: TRBJ1-2
V: TRBV14
D: NA
size: NA
DNA: TGTGCCAGCAGCCAAGTAGCTAGTCCTAACTATGGCTACACCTTC
CDR3: CASSQVASPNYGYTF

J: TRBJ1-5
V: TRBV28
D: NA
size: NA
DNA: TGTGCCAGCAGTAGCGGGACTATACGCAATCAGCCCCAGCATTTT
CDR3: CASSSGTIRNQPQHF

J: TRBJ1-5
V: TRBV19
D: NA
size: once
DNA: TGTGCCAGTAGCAACATGGTCGGTAGCAATCAGCCCCAGCATTTT
CDR3: CASSNMVGSNQPQHF

J: TRBJ2-3
V: TRBV11-2
D: TRBD2
size: NA
DNA: TGTGCCAGCAGCTTAGGGACTAGCGGGAGGCGAGGGTATTTT
CDR3: CASSLGTSGRRGYF

J: TRBJ2-2
V: TRBV6-1
D: NA
size: NA
DNA: TGTGCCAGCAGTGAGGGTCCCCACACCGGGGAGCTGTTTTTT
CDR3: CASSEGPHTGELFF

J: TRBJ2-1
V: TRBV6-5
D: TRBD1
size: NA
DNA: TGTGCCAGCAGCAGGCTGACAGGGAACAATGAGCAGTTCTTC
CDR3: CASSRLTGNNEQFF

J: TRBJ2-5
V: TRBV15
D: NA
size: NA
DNA: TGTGCCACCAGCAGCGGACACGCTCAGGGGACCCAGTACTTC
CDR3: CATSSGHAQGTQYF

J: TRBJ2-1
V: TRBV29-1
D: TRBD2
size: NA
DNA: TGCAGCGTTGAAGAGGGTTTCCTCGGACTAGCGGAGCAGTTCTTC
CDR3: CSVEEGFLGLAEQFF

J: TRBJ2-7
V: TRBV4-1
D: NA
size: NA
DNA: TGCGCCAGCAGCCAATCCCTAGTCAGCTACGAGCAGTACTTC
CDR3: CASSQSLVSYEQYF

J: TRBJ2-7
V: TRBV4-1
D: NA
size: once
DNA: TGCGCCAGCAGCCAACCAGGGGTAATCTACGAGCAGTACTTC
CDR3: CASSQPGVIYEQYF

J: TRBJ1-1
V: TRBV6-1
D: NA
size: NA
DNA: TGTGCCAGCAGTATCTCCCGCTACACTGAAGCTTTCTTT
CDR3: CASSISRYTEAFF

J: TRBJ2-3
V: TRBV18
D: TRBD1
size: NA
DNA: TGTGCCAGCTCACCCCGACAGGGCTTTGGAGATACGCAGTATTTT
CDR3: CASSPRQGFGDTQYF

J: TRBJ2-7
V: TRBV13
D: NA
size: NA
DNA: TGTGCCAGCAGCTTGGCACTTTACGAGCAGTACTTC
CDR3: CASSLALYEQYF

J: TRBJ2-7
V: TRBV5-1
D: NA
size: NA
DNA: TGCGCCAGCAGCTTGTTCCAGGGGCATGAGTACGAGCAGTACTTC
CDR3: CASSLFQGHEYEQYF

J: TRBJ1-2
V: TRBV20-1
D: NA
size: NA
DNA: TGCAGTGCCACAGACGGGGAAGGCTACACCTTC
CDR3: CSATDGEGYTF

J: TRBJ1-3
V: TRBV6-5
D: NA
size: few
DNA: TGTGCCAGCAGTTACTCGGCAGGGCAGAACACCATATATTTT
CDR3: CASSYSAGQNTIYF

J: TRBJ1-2
V: TRBV2
D: NA
size: NA
DNA: TGTGCCAACATTAGATCGACTTCCTGGGGCTACACCTTC
CDR3: CANIRSTSWGYTF

J: TRBJ2-5
V: TRBV28
D: NA
size: few
DNA: TGTGCCAGCAGTTTTGAGGGAAGGTGGGAGACCCAGTACTTC
CDR3: CASSFEGRWETQYF

J: TRBJ2-7
V: TRBV18
D: NA
size: NA
DNA: TGTGCCAGCCATTCACCAAACAGGGTGGCCTACGAGCAGTACTTC
CDR3: CASHSPNRVAYEQYF

J: TRBJ1-1
V: TRBV19
D: NA
size: NA
DNA: TGTGCCAGTAGTATAGGGCGGGGACCCACTGAAGCTTTCTTT
CDR3: CASSIGRGPTEAFF

J: TRBJ2-3
V: TRBV7-8
D: NA
size: few
DNA: TGTGCCAGCAGCTTAGATCCTCCGGTCAGCGGACATACGCAGTATTTT
CDR3: CASSLDPPVSGHTQYF

J: TRBJ1-6
V: TRBV7-9
D: NA
size: NA
DNA: TGTGCCAGCAGCTTAGAGAGAGCCCCTTCACCCCTCCACTTT
CDR3: CASSLERAPSPLHF